The 13 T cell receptor beta chains listed next were all sequenced from one sample in a study of blood T cell repertoires in COVID-19. Clones were read by immunoSEQ multiplex PCR, and TCRdb kept only the in-frame ones, dropping some. The repertoire consists of some 310,000 clones, with 87% occurring once and the leading ten covering 1%. The sequenced sample was peripheral blood. The source is a man in his fifties with active or convalescent COVID-19.

The rearrangement joins TRBV6-5 to TRBJ2-1, with 16 bases fitting TRBD2. Unmatched junction bases numbered 4, after V lost 6 bases and J lost 8 bases. Germline V CDR1 and CDR2: MNHEY, SVGAGI. The CDR3 is 15 residues long. CDR3 region: CASRGLAGGLDEQFF. The CDR3 DNA sequence: TGTGCCAGCAGGGGACTAGCGGGGGGGCTGGATGAGCAGTTCTTC.

The gene calls are TRBV30 and TRBJ2-7, with TRBD2 matching over 12 bases. With 0 bases clipped from V and 0 bases from J, the junction kept 12 bases outside the gene matches. CDR3 length equals 19 residues. Germline CDR1 reads GTSNPN; CDR2 reads SVGIG (reference sequence). Here the CDR3 reads CAWSVRAGLAGHRSYEQYF. Here the CDR3 DNA reads TGTGCCTGGAGTGTTAGGGCAGGACTAGCGGGGCATCGCTCCTACGAGCAGTACTTC.

This chain connects TRBV18 to TRBJ2-7; D gene ambiguous. Germline V CDR1 and CDR2: KGHSH, LQKENI. This CDR3 comprises 15 residues. The V gene lost 4 bases and the J gene lost 3 bases, with 16 bases spanning the gap. CDR3 DNA sequence: TGTGCCAGCTCACTTCCTCCGGGTCCTAACTACGAGCAGTACTTC. Protein product: CASSLPPGPNYEQYF.

The chain is built from TRBV28 and TRBJ2-4; D might be TRBD2 (6 bases). The V end was cut by 4 bases, the J end by 2 bases, with 9 bases between. CDR3 length: 14 residues. Looked up from germline, CDR1 is MDHEN and CDR2 is SYDVKM. The CDR3 region is CASSWRGPKNIQYF. CDR3 DNA: TGTGCCAGCAGTTGGAGGGGACCCAAAAACATTCAGTACTTC.

In the case of this clone: One end of the junction fails to match germline, which may point to a read error. V gene TRBV27 combines with J gene TRBJ1-6, with 9 bases fitting TRBD1. CDR1 and CDR2 from the germline V gene are MNHEY and SMNVEV (reference sequence). The CDR3 runs 15 residues. The CDR3 protein is CASSMGTGYSSPLHF. CDR3 nucleotide sequence: TGTGCCAGCAGTATGGGGACAGGGTATAGTTCACCCCTCCACTTT.

The CDR3 reads CASSFQTGGTYEQYF. The DNA of the CDR3 is TGCGCCAGCAGCTTCCAGACAGGGGGGACCTACGAGCAGTACTTC. The chain is built from TRBV5-1 and TRBJ2-7, with 9 bases aligning to TRBD1. The CDR3 length is 15 residues. CDR1 is SGHRS, CDR2 YFSETQ, per germline. V was clipped by 2 bases and J by 2 bases; unmatched bases: 5.

The chain is built from TRBV2 and TRBJ1-3; a weak D match, TRBD1 (6 bases). CDR3 length: 15 residues. Germline loops: CDR1 SNHLY, CDR2 FYNNEI. Trimming removed 6 bases from V and 0 bases from J, with 12 bases in between. The CDR3 nucleotides read TGTGCCAGCAGAGGAACAGGGAACTCTGGAAACACCATATATTTT. Translation gives CASRGTGNSGNTIYF.

This CDR3 reads CASSLRVRTEAFF. CDR3 bases: TGTGCCAGCAGCTTGAGGGTAAGGACTGAAGCTTTCTTT. This chain connects TRBV7-2 to TRBJ1-1; D is undetermined. The CDR3 is 13 amino acids. Trimming removed 3 bases from V and 5 bases from J, with 10 bases in between. CDR1 is SGHTA, CDR2 FQGNSA, per germline.

Worth noting for this clone: This CDR3 is also generated by other DNA sequences in the sample. This chain joins TRBV15 and TRBJ1-2; TRBD1 matches 8 bases. The CDR3 has 13 residues. The ends lost 5 bases at V and 5 bases at J; junction bases unmatched: 4. Germline loops: CDR1 LNHNV, CDR2 YYDKDF (reference sequence). The DNA of the CDR3 is TGTGCCACCAGCGGAGGACAGGGATATGGCTACACCTTC. It specifies CATSGGQGYGYTF.

V gene TRBV6-6 combines with J gene TRBJ2-7; 7 bases align to TRBD2. The CDR3 runs 15 residues. Germline assignment: CDR1 MNHNY and CDR2 SVGAGI (reference sequence). With 5 bases clipped from V and 4 bases from J, the junction kept 11 bases outside the gene matches. CDR3 loop: CASSNSGSGRYEQYF. In nucleotides, the CDR3 is TGTGCCAGCAGTAATAGCGGGTCCGGTCGGTACGAGCAGTACTTC.

V usage is TRBV6-5 and J usage is TRBJ1-5; D remains ambiguous. The CDR3 has 14 amino acids. Germline CDR1 MNHEY, CDR2 SVGAGI. Trimming left V 6 bases short and J 0 bases short, with 9 bases between. CDR3 sequence reads: CASRVSHSNQPQHF. CDR3 DNA: TGTGCCAGCAGGGTCTCACATAGCAATCAGCCCCAGCATTTT.

In its sample, this clone was seen once. The genes are TRBV4-1 and TRBJ2-5; D is undetermined. Germline loops: CDR1 MGHRA, CDR2 YSYEKL. This CDR3 is 13 amino acids long. V was cut by 1 base and J by 4 bases, with 7 bases left in between. CDR3 amino acids: CASSQGRLETQYF. CDR3 nucleotides: TGCGCCAGCAGCCAAGGCCGGTTAGAGACCCAGTACTTC.

The chain uses TRBV2 and TRBJ1-1; no reliable D call. Trimming stripped 8 bases from V and 1 base from J, with 5 bases between. The length of the CDR3 is 11 residues. Per the germline V gene, CDR1 is SNHLY and CDR2 is FYNNEI. CDR3 sequence (DNA): TGTGCCAGCGCTAAGAACACTGAAGCTTTCTTT. Protein sequence: CASAKNTEAFF.